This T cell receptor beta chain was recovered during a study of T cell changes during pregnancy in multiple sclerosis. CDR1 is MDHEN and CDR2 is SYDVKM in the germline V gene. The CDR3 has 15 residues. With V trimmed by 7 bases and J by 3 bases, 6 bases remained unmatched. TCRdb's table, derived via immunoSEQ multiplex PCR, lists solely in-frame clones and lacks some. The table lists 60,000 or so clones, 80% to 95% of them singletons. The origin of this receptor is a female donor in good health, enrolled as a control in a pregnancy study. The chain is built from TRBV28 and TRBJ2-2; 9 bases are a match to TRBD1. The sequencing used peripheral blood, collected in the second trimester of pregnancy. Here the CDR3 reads CASKTGGADTGELFF. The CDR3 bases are TGTGCCAGCAAGACAGGGGGGGCTGACACCGGGGAGCTGTTTTTT.